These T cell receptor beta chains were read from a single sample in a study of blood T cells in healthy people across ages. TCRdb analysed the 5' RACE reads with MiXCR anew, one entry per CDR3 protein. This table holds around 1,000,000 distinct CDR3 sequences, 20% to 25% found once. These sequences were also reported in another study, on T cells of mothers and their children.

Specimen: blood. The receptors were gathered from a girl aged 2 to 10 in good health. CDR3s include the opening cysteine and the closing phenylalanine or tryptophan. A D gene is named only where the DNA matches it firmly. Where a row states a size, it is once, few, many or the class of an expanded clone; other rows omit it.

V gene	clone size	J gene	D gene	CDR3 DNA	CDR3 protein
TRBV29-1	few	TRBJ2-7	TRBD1	TGCAGCGTTGCCGGGACAGGGGCTTACGAGCAGTACTTC	CSVAGTGAYEQYF
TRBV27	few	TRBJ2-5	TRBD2	TGTGCCAGCAGAACCCACTCAAGCGGGAGTGGAGAGACCCAGTACTTC	CASRTHSSGSGETQYF
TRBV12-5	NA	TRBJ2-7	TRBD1	TGTGCTAGTGGTTTGGTAGTAACAGGGGAAGGGAGCTCCTACGAGCAGTACTTC	CASGLVVTGEGSSYEQYF
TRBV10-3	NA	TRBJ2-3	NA	TGTGCCATCAGATTTTTACGGGAGTTGGGCACAGATACGCAGTATTTT	CAIRFLRELGTDTQYF
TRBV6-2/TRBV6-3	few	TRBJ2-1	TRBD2	TGTGCCAGCAGCGTCGGGACTAGCGGTTACAATGAGCAGTTCTTC	CASSVGTSGYNEQFF
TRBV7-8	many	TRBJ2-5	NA	TGTGCCAGCAGCTTGGAAGGGGGGGGCGAGGAGACCCAGTACTTC	CASSLEGGGEETQYF
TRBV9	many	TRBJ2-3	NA	TGTGCCAGCAGCAACTCAGATACGCAGTATTTT	CASSNSDTQYF
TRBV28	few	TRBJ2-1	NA	TGTGCCAGCAGTTTAAAGCGGAACACCTACAATGAGCAGTTCTTC	CASSLKRNTYNEQFF
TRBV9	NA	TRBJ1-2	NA	TGTGCCAGCAGCGTCCCCGGGGCCTCGGGTGGCTACACCTTC	CASSVPGASGGYTF
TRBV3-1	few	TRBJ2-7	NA	TGTGCCAGCAGCCAAGCAGGGGGGCCGGGAAGCGAGCAGTACTTC	CASSQAGGPGSEQYF
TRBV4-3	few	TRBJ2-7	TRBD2	TGCGCCAGCAGCCAAGACGGGTGGCTAGCGGGGGGCGAGCAGTACTTC	CASSQDGWLAGGEQYF
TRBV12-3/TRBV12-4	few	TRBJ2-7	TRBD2	TGTGCCAGCAGTTTAATGGGACTAGCGGGACCCCAAATCTCCTACGAGCAGTACTTC	CASSLMGLAGPQISYEQYF
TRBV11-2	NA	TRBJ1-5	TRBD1	TGTGCCAGCAGAGCAGGGGGCGCGGGAAATCAGCCCCAGCATTTT	CASRAGGAGNQPQHF
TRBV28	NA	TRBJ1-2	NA	TGTGCCAGCAGTTTAAGGGACACCGGCGGCTATGGCTACACCTTC	CASSLRDTGGYGYTF
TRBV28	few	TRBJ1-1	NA	TGTGCCAGCAGTTTATTTAAGGGGTTCACTGAAGCTTTCTTT	CASSLFKGFTEAFF
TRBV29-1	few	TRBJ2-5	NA	TGCAGCGTTGAAGTCGGGACGGAGCAAGAGACCCAGTACTTC	CSVEVGTEQETQYF
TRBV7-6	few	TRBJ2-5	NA	TGTGCCAGCAGCTACTACCCAAAAGAGACCCAGTACTTC	CASSYYPKETQYF
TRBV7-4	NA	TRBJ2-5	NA	TGTGCCAGCAGCTGCCGGGTCCAGGGGGGAGAGACCCAGTACTTC	CASSCRVQGGETQYF
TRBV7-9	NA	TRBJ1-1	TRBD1	TGTGCCAGCAGCTTATTGGACAGGGTCGTATTTACTGAAGCTTTCTTT	CASSLLDRVVFTEAFF
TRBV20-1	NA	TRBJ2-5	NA	TGCAGTGCTAGTGTGCCGCCACAAGAGACCCAGTACTTC	CSASVPPQETQYF
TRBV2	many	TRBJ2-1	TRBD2	TGTGCCAGCATAGCGGGGGGTTACAATGAGCAGTTCTTC	CASIAGGYNEQFF
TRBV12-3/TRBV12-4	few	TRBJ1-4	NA	TGTGCCAGCAGTTTAGAGGGCCGGGGTGAAAAACTGTTTTTT	CASSLEGRGEKLFF
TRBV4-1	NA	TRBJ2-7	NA	TGCGCCAGCAGCCAAGATATGGGACCGGGCAGGGTCTACGAGCAGTACTTC	CASSQDMGPGRVYEQYF
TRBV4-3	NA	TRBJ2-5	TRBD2	TGCGCCAGCAGCCACCTTCCGATGTCTAGCGGGGAAGGCTTCGGAGAGACCCAGTACTTC	CASSHLPMSSGEGFGETQYF
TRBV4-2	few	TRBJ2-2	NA	TGTGCCAGCAGCCAAGATAGGGTAGGGGAGCTGTTTTTT	CASSQDRVGELFF
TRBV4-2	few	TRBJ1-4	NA	TGTGCCAGCAGCGGGAATACCACCAATGAAAAACTGTTTTTT	CASSGNTTNEKLFF
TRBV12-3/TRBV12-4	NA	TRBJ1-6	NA	TGTGCCAGCACTAACCGGGGCGATAATTCACCCCTCCACTTT	CASTNRGDNSPLHF
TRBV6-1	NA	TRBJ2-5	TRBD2	TGTGCCAGCCCCCCGGTACGGGAGGGGACCCAGTACTTC	CASPPVREGTQYF
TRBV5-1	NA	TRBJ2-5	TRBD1	TGCGCCAGCAGCCCAGGGGACAGGGGAGGCCAAGAGACCCAGTACTTC	CASSPGDRGGQETQYF
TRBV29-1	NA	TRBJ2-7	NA	TGCAGCGTTTTACAGGGAAGCCTACAGGAGCAGTACTTC	CSVLQGSLQEQYF
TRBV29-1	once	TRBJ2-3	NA	TGCAGCTCCCAAAGGCTGCTGATCACAGATACGCAGTATTTT	CSSQRLLITDTQYF
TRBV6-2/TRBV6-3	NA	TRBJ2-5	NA	TGTGCCAGCAGAGACTTCGGGGGATCACAAGAGACCCAGTACTTC	CASRDFGGSQETQYF
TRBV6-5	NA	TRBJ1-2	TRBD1	TGTGCCAGCAGCCCCGGGGGACAGCTCTCGAATAGCTACACCTTC	CASSPGGQLSNSYTF
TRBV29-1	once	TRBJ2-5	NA	TGCAGCGTTAAAATGCCGAACCAAGAGACCCAGTACTTC	CSVKMPNQETQYF
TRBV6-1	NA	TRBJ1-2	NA	TGTGCCAGCATGGGAGGGTTGTGGGGTCGTCAAGGCTACACCTTC	CASMGGLWGRQGYTF
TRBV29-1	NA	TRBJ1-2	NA	TGCAGCGTTGGAGAGGGTGCCTATGGCTACACCTTC	CSVGEGAYGYTF
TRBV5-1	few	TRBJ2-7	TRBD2	TGCGCCAGCGCTAGCGGGGCTTCCTACGAGCAGTACTTC	CASASGASYEQYF
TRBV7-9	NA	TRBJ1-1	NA	TGTGCCAGCAGCCCTCGTGAAGGGGTGTGGAACACTGAAGCTTTCTTT	CASSPREGVWNTEAFF
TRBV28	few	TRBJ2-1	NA	TGTGCCAGCAGTTTAAACCGGGACTTCCATGTTCCGTTCTTC	CASSLNRDFHVPFF